This T cell receptor (beta chain) was found in a study of T-cell memory formation after mild COVID-19. Germline CDR1 is SGHAT and CDR2 is FQNNGV. This CDR3 is 16 amino acids long. J was trimmed by 0 bases and V by 1 base; bases with no gene match: 6. Via MiXCR, TCRdb re-called the 5' RACE reads, giving one row per CDR3 protein. Here the sample spans 550,000 to 650,000 distinct CDR3 sequences, approximately 15% being singletons. The V gene is TRBV11-2, the J gene TRBJ2-7, with 7 bases that match TRBD2. The source of this sequence is an adult woman who had mild COVID-19 (a few samples of this study predate the infection). Cell type and time point are not known. The sample consisted of PBMCs or a T cell subset sorted from them (not recorded which). The CDR3 loop reads CASSLVGGGYSYEQYF. The DNA for the CDR3 is TGTGCCAGCAGCTTAGTCGGCGGGGGTTACTCCTACGAGCAGTACTTC.